The 22 T cell receptor beta chains reported below all come from one sample, sequenced in a study of CD8+ T cells in alopecia areata. Extracted RNA was reverse transcribed into cDNA, the sequencing template. Measured with immunoSEQ multiplex PCR; TCRdb has only the in-frame clones, and not every one. The table lists 100,000 to 150,000 clones, roughly 55% of them singletons. Treatment: oral pan-JAK inhibitor, 5-10 mg twice daily. This specimen consisted of CD4+ T cells sorted from blood, obtained at week 4, from a patient treated with tofacitinib. These receptors were collected from a human donor with alopecia areata.

This clone came up many times. J is TRBJ1-1 and V is TRBV19; 7 bases are shared with TRBD1. Germline-derived CDR1 and CDR2 are LNHDA and SQIVND (reference sequence). The J segment lost 5 bases and the V segment lost 4 bases, leaving 7 bases of the junction unmatched. The CDR3 runs 14 residues. The CDR3 loop is CASSTPGGRTEAFF. The CDR3 coding sequence is TGTGCCAGTAGTACCCCAGGGGGAAGAACTGAAGCTTTCTTT. Supplemented by reference TRBV19 and TRBJ1-1, the full variable domain reads DGGITQSPKYLFRKEGQNVTLSCEQNLNHDAMYWYRQDPGQGLRLIYYSQIVNDFQKGDIAEGYSVSREKKESFPLTVTSAQKNPTAFYLCASSTPGGRTEAFFGQGTRLTVV.

This clone was counted between two and nine times. This rearrangement joins TRBV30 to TRBJ2-5; TRBD1 matches at 8 bases. V gave up 5 bases and J gave up 3 bases; unmatched junction bases: 8. Germline loops: CDR1 GTSNPN, CDR2 SVGIG (reference sequence). The CDR3 spans 14 residues. CDR3 protein: CAWALGQVEETQYF. The CDR3 DNA sequence: TGTGCCTGGGCATTGGGACAGGTCGAAGAGACCCAGTACTTC.

The V call is TRBV6-4, the J call TRBJ2-2; D is perhaps TRBD2 (5 bases). With 4 bases removed from V and 4 bases from J, the gap between germline ends came to 7 bases. This CDR3 has 13 residues. CDR1 is MRHNA, CDR2 SNTAGT, per germline. The DNA for the CDR3 is TGTGCCAGCAGTGCTGAGGGCACCGGGGAGCTGTTTTTT. Translation gives CASSAEGTGELFF.

This clone has only a few counts. This chain links TRBV27 with TRBJ1-5; D unresolved. Germline V CDR1 and CDR2: MNHEY, SMNVEV (reference sequence). This CDR3 has 13 amino acids. Trimming removed 5 bases from V and 10 bases from J, with 15 bases in between. CDR3 bases: TGTGCCAGCAGTGGGAGTGCCCTGGGACCCCAGCATTTT. It yields the protein CASSGSALGPQHF.

The chain couples TRBV7-8 to TRBJ1-3; no clear D gene. Germline loops: CDR1 SGHVS, CDR2 FQNEAQ. Trimming stripped 5 bases from V and 1 base from J, with 12 bases between. The CDR3 sequence is 15 residues long. The DNA for the CDR3 is TGTGCCAGCAGCCAAGTGGGTCCTTCTGGAAACACCATATATTTT. It encodes CASSQVGPSGNTIYF.

The chain couples TRBV5-5 to TRBJ1-1; D is unclear. Trimming stripped 2 bases from V and 8 bases from J, with 7 bases between. The CDR3 is made up of 11 amino acids. Per germline, CDR1 SGHKS and CDR2 YYEKEE (reference sequence). The CDR3 protein is CASSFTEEAFF. The CDR3 region has the DNA TGTGCCAGCAGCTTCACAGAAGAAGCTTTCTTT.

The chain joins TRBV9 to TRBJ2-2, with TRBD2 matching over 9 bases. The germline V gene has CDR1 SGDLS and CDR2 YYNGEE. The CDR3 is made up of 17 amino acids. Trimming at V came to 4 bases and at J to 4 bases, leaving 11 bases not matched to a gene. CDR3 sequence reads: CASSPIGGREITGELFF. The CDR3 nucleotides are TGTGCCAGCAGCCCGATAGGCGGGAGGGAGATCACCGGGGAGCTGTTTTTT.

This clone was detected a few times. The V gene is TRBV10-3, the J gene TRBJ1-2; D not certain. This CDR3 is 14 amino acids long. Trimming left V 0 bases short and J 8 bases short, with 13 bases between. Germline loops: CDR1 ENHRY, CDR2 SYGVKD. CDR3 bases: TGTGCCATCAGTGAGTCGGGAAGGGAAGAAGGCTACACCTTC. Its translation: CAISESGREEGYTF.

This clone was seen a handful of times. CDR3 protein: CASSPTGNADYGYTF. The CDR3 nucleotides read TGTGCCAGCAGTCCCACAGGGAACGCCGACTATGGCTACACCTTC. This chain uses TRBV27 with TRBJ1-2; possibly TRBD1 for D (6 bases). V was pared by 5 bases and J by 3 bases, with 16 bases between. The CDR3 totals 15 residues. Germline assignment: CDR1 MNHEY and CDR2 SMNVEV (reference sequence).

The CDR3 region has the DNA TGTGCCAGCAGCCCTCCCTCTTTGGCCGAGCAGTACTTC. Its protein product is CASSPPSLAEQYF. This chain joins TRBV9 and TRBJ2-7; no firm D call. The germline CDR1 and CDR2 sequences are SGDLS and YYNGEE. The V end was cut by 4 bases, the J end by 6 bases, with 14 bases between. The CDR3 is 13 residues long.

The chain links TRBV29-1 to TRBJ2-3, with a tentative D call TRBD2 (5 bases). Deletions cut 8 bases from V and 2 bases from J, with 11 bases between. The germline CDR1 and CDR2 sequences are SQVTM and ANQGSEA. The CDR3 covers 12 residues. The CDR3 is CSTRRDTDTQYF. CDR3 bases: TGCAGCACCCGACGGGACACAGATACGCAGTATTTT.

The chain combines TRBV29-1 with TRBJ2-3; D remains ambiguous. Deletions cut 7 bases from V and 3 bases from J, with 11 bases between. Germline V gene sequence: CDR1 SQVTM, CDR2 ANQGSEA. This CDR3 comprises 12 residues. The CDR3 region is CSGVGATDTQYF. CDR3 DNA sequence: TGCAGCGGGGTAGGAGCGACAGATACGCAGTATTTT.

This sequence joins TRBV29-1 and TRBJ2-1, with D possibly being TRBD1 (5 bases). From germline, CDR1 is SQVTM and CDR2 ANQGSEA. The CDR3 contains 10 residues. Trimming shortened V by 7 bases and J by 5 bases, and 6 bases separated the two germline ends. CDR3 sequence: CSGQNNEQFF. The CDR3 nucleotides read TGCAGCGGACAGAACAATGAGCAGTTCTTC.

The genes are TRBV29-1 and TRBJ2-7; D might be TRBD1 or TRBD2, each matching 5 bases. Trimming removed 4 bases from V and 3 bases from J, with 16 bases in between. The CDR3 covers 14 residues. Germline V lookup: CDR1 SQVTM, CDR2 ANQGSEA. The CDR3 coding sequence is TGCAGCGTTGTTTCCTATGCAGGGAGCTACGAGCAGTACTTC. Translation: CSVVSYAGSYEQYF.

The CDR3 DNA reads TGTGCCAGCAGCTCTTCCGGGACTTCAAACACCGGGGAGCTGTTTTTT. Translation: CASSSSGTSNTGELFF. The chain has TRBV7-9 and TRBJ2-2, with D tentatively TRBD2 (6 bases). The germline V gene encodes CDR1 SEHNR and CDR2 FQNEAQ (reference sequence). The V and J ends lost 4 bases and 2 bases respectively, with 14 bases between them. The CDR3 consists of 16 residues.

In DNA form, the CDR3 reads TGTGCCTGGAGTAGCCGGTATACGCAGTATTTT. Translation: CAWSSRYTQYF. This chain uses TRBV30 with TRBJ2-3, with D hard to call. The CDR3 extends over 11 amino acids. Germline V CDR1 and CDR2: GTSNPN, SVGIG (reference sequence). The germline V and J ends were trimmed by 2 bases and 7 bases, with 7 bases remaining between them.

The chain's CDR3 is CASSSGGTSGYYEQYF. The CDR3 DNA follows: TGTGCCAGCAGCTCCGGCGGGACTAGCGGATACTACGAGCAGTACTTC. The chain is built from TRBV7-2 and TRBJ2-7; 11 bases are a match to TRBD2. Per the germline V gene, CDR1 is SGHTA and CDR2 is FQGNSA. J gave up 3 bases and V 4 bases, and 8 bases lay outside the gene matches. The length of the CDR3 is 16 residues.

This clone occurred once. The J gene is TRBJ2-3, the V gene TRBV7-9, with D unresolved. There are 15 residues in the CDR3. Germline V lookup: CDR1 SEHNR, CDR2 FQNEAQ (reference sequence). Deletions cut 2 bases from V and 2 bases from J, with 11 bases between. CDR3 in DNA: TGTGCCAGCAGCTTACCGTTAATTCACACAGATACGCAGTATTTT. Protein product: CASSLPLIHTDTQYF.

CDR3 sequence: CAWSVSGQEQYF. The CDR3 nucleotides read TGTGCCTGGAGTGTTTCAGGGCAAGAGCAGTACTTC. The gene calls are TRBV30 and TRBJ2-7, with D possibly matching TRBD1 (5 bases). The CDR3 consists of 12 residues. Trimming pared 0 bases from V and 7 bases from J, leaving 10 bases between. Germline assignment: CDR1 GTSNPN and CDR2 SVGIG (reference sequence).

The table lists this clone with a count of one. The gene calls are TRBV7-9 and TRBJ1-2, with D unclear. The CDR3 covers 14 residues. V lost 1 base to trimming and J lost 7 bases, with 13 bases between them. Germline V gene data show CDR1 as SEHNR and CDR2 as FQNEAQ (reference sequence). The CDR3 loop reads CASSLVGGKSGYTF. As DNA, the CDR3 is TGTGCCAGCAGCTTAGTGGGCGGTAAGAGTGGCTACACCTTC.

The chain has TRBV25-1 and TRBJ1-1; D ambiguous. CDR1 and CDR2 from the germline V gene are MGHDK and SYGVNS. Trimming stripped 4 bases from V and 1 base from J, with 10 bases between. The CDR3 length is 14 residues. As DNA, the CDR3 is TGTGCCAGCAGTGGCCCGATTGAGAACACTGAAGCTTTCTTT. Protein: CASSGPIENTEAFF.

The chain recombines TRBV5-1 with TRBJ1-1; tentatively, D is TRBD1 (6 bases). The CDR3 covers 14 residues. Germline V CDR1 and CDR2: SGHRS, YFSETQ. V was cut by 1 base and J by 1 base, with 8 bases left in between. The CDR3 coding sequence is TGCGCCAGCAGCTTGATACAGGGGAACACTGAAGCTTTCTTT. As protein: CASSLIQGNTEAFF.